The rows below give T cell receptor beta chains drawn from one sample of a study of cytomegalovirus exposure and HLA in healthy donors. Measured with immunoSEQ multiplex PCR; TCRdb has only the in-frame clones, and not every one. Of around 83,000 clones listed, over 75% were seen once; the top ten hold about 4.4%. What was sequenced was PBMCs. The origin of the receptors is a male donor in good health and CMV-seropositive. Each CDR3 is given with its conserved first and last residue. D genes are given only for firm matches. Where a row states a size, it is once, few, many or the class of an expanded clone; other rows omit it.

v_gene	j_gene	d_gene	abundance	CDR3aa	CDR3nt
TRBV11-2	TRBJ1-2	.	.	CASSLGLGAQANYGYTF	TGTGCCAGCAGCTTAGGGTTGGGGGCCCAAGCTAACTATGGCTACACCTTC
TRBV28	TRBJ2-7	TRBD2	.	CASSSLGWAGAYEQYF	TGTGCCAGCAGTTCCCTTGGGTGGGCGGGGGCCTACGAGCAGTACTTC
TRBV14	TRBJ2-7	.	.	CASSQGGGPTYEQYF	TGTGCCAGCAGCCAAGGGGGAGGACCTACCTACGAGCAGTACTTC
TRBV27	TRBJ2-7	TRBD2	.	CASSLTSGYEQYF	TGTGCCAGCAGCCTGACTAGCGGCTACGAGCAGTACTTC
TRBV27	TRBJ2-1	TRBD2	.	CASSPSRLAGGYNEQFF	TGTGCCAGCAGTCCCTCTCGATTAGCGGGAGGGTACAATGAGCAGTTCTTC
TRBV2	TRBJ1-2	.	once	CASSGGLMTAYGYTF	TGTGCCAGCAGCGGTGGACTCATGACCGCATATGGCTACACCTTC
TRBV29-1	TRBJ1-2	.	.	CSVGTTTNGYGYTF	TGCAGCGTTGGTACTACCACGAACGGCTATGGCTACACCTTC
TRBV6-1	TRBJ2-3	TRBD1	.	CASSDWTGLYF	TGTGCCAGCAGTGATTGGACAGGGCTGTATTTT
TRBV30	TRBJ1-6	.	.	CAWTMARLNSYNSPLHF	TGTGCCTGGACGATGGCACGACTTAACTCCTATAATTCACCCCTCCACTTT
TRBV7-9	TRBJ2-1	TRBD2	few	CASSLGFTSGSNEQFF	TGTGCCAGCAGCTTAGGGTTTACTAGCGGGAGTAATGAGCAGTTCTTC
TRBV23-1	TRBJ1-1	.	.	CASSQSRFERIKRTEAFF	TGCGCCAGCAGTCAATCTCGATTTGAGAGAATCAAGAGGACTGAAGCTTTCTTT
TRBV30	TRBJ1-3	.	.	CAGGVGGFSGNTIYF	TGTGCCGGGGGGGTGGGAGGCTTCTCTGGAAACACCATATATTTT
TRBV29-1	TRBJ2-3	.	.	CSVRGQHTDTQYF	TGCAGCGTTAGAGGACAGCACACAGATACGCAGTATTTT
TRBV9	TRBJ2-3	TRBD1	few	CASSVSQGVTDTQYF	TGTGCCAGCAGCGTTTCCCAGGGGGTCACAGATACGCAGTATTTT
TRBV7-8	TRBJ2-5	TRBD1	.	CASSWATGTYQETQYF	TGTGCCAGCAGCTGGGCGACAGGGACGTACCAAGAGACCCAGTACTTC
TRBV5-1	TRBJ1-2	TRBD1	.	CASSLGTGRFYGYTF	TGCGCCAGCAGCTTGGGGACAGGGCGGTTCTATGGCTACACCTTC
TRBV5-4	TRBJ1-4	TRBD1	.	CASRTYGTGSEKLFF	TGTGCCAGCAGAACTTACGGGACAGGGAGTGAAAAACTGTTTTTT
TRBV5-7	TRBJ2-5	.	.	CASSWQGRQETQYF	TGTGCCAGCAGCTGGCAGGGTCGGCAAGAGACCCAGTACTTC
TRBV15	TRBJ1-1	.	few	CATSKRTMNTEAFF	TGTGCCACCAGCAAACGGACTATGAACACTGAAGCTTTCTTT
TRBV5-6	TRBJ2-7	TRBD2	.	CASSLEREHPYEQYF	TGTGCCAGCAGCTTGGAGCGGGAGCACCCCTACGAGCAGTACTTC
TRBV30	TRBJ2-5	.	.	CAWSVHIKETQYF	TGTGCCTGGAGTGTACACATAAAAGAGACCCAGTACTTC
TRBV27	TRBJ2-1	.	.	CASSLLGVYNEQFF	TGTGCCAGCAGTTTATTAGGGGTTTACAATGAGCAGTTCTTC
TRBV2	TRBJ2-1	TRBD1	.	CASSDRLDRGLDEQFF	TGTGCCAGCAGTGATAGATTGGACAGGGGGCTGGATGAGCAGTTCTTC
TRBV10-3	TRBJ2-3	TRBD2	.	CAISDRALAGTGTDTQYF	TGTGCCATCAGTGACCGGGCGCTAGCGGGAACAGGCACAGATACGCAGTATTTT
TRBV25-1	TRBJ2-3	TRBD1	.	CASATGTGAGTQYF	TGTGCCAGCGCCACAGGGACAGGGGCCGGTACGCAGTATTTT
TRBV7-2	TRBJ2-1	TRBD1	.	CASRLGQGGDNEQFF	TGTGCCAGCAGGCTGGGACAGGGGGGCGACAATGAGCAGTTCTTC
TRBV7-2	TRBJ2-5	.	.	CASSLVEAQYF	TGTGCCAGCAGCTTGGTAGAGGCCCAGTACTTC
TRBV4-1	TRBJ2-5	TRBD1	.	CASTPVPDRAETQYF	TGCGCCAGCACACCCGTACCCGACAGGGCAGAGACCCAGTACTTC
TRBV7-2	TRBJ2-5	.	.	CASSPQGGRETQYF	TGTGCCAGCAGCCCACAGGGTGGAAGGGAGACCCAGTACTTC
TRBV27	TRBJ1-1	.	.	CASSPWTPGGAEAFF	TGTGCCAGCAGTCCCTGGACTCCGGGAGGCGCTGAAGCTTTCTTT
TRBV5-4	TRBJ2-2	TRBD1	.	CASSIQGAGELFF	TGTGCCAGCAGCATCCAGGGGGCCGGGGAGCTGTTTTTT
TRBV6-5	TRBJ1-5	TRBD1	.	CASSYSSGGSNQPQHF	TGTGCCAGCAGTTACTCGTCAGGGGGTAGCAATCAGCCCCAGCATTTT
TRBV27	TRBJ1-2	TRBD1	.	CASSPKFDRGRFYGYTF	TGTGCCAGCAGTCCGAAATTCGACAGGGGGCGCTTCTATGGCTACACCTTC
TRBV2	TRBJ2-1	.	.	CASIWGGDSYNEQFF	TGTGCCAGCATCTGGGGCGGAGACTCCTACAATGAGCAGTTCTTC
TRBV7-2	TRBJ2-3	TRBD1	.	CASSLGQGPTDTQYF	TGTGCCAGCAGCTTAGGACAGGGACCCACAGATACGCAGTATTTT
TRBV7-9	TRBJ2-1	TRBD2	.	CASSRWTSGSSNEQFF	TGTGCCAGCAGCCGTTGGACTAGCGGGAGTTCCAATGAGCAGTTCTTC
TRBV23-1	TRBJ1-3	.	.	CASSSQSGNTIYF	TGCGCCAGCAGTTCACAGTCTGGAAACACCATATATTTT